This T cell receptor (beta chain) originates from a study of CD8 T cells in Susac syndrome. CDR3 length: 15 residues. Trimming removed 2 bases from V and 3 bases from J; junction bases left unmatched: 5. In germline, CDR1 is LGHDT, CDR2 YNNKEL (reference sequence). An amount of RNA that ranged from roughly 0.5 to 1 ug was reverse transcribed with random hexamers. The method of amplification for TCR beta CDR3 was immunoSEQ multiplex PCR, covering 54 Vbeta and 13 Jbeta. In TCRdb, the immunoSEQ multiplex PCR reads were re-called with MiXCR into one record per CDR3 protein. Of about 130,000 distinct CDR3 sequences in the sample, 91% were seen once. It was negative isolation that provided the CD8+ and CD4+ T cells, whereas TEMRA cells were enriched by FACS.

V usage is TRBV3-1 and J usage is TRBJ2-7, with 9 nucleotides matching TRBD2. The receptor's source is a human donor with multiple sclerosis. Sample: CD8+ T cells from PBMCs. The CDR3 protein is CASSQRLAGHYEQYF. CDR3 DNA: TGTGCCAGCAGCCAAAGGCTAGCGGGGCACTACGAGCAGTACTTC.